The 17 T cell receptor beta chains in this list originate from one sample, sequenced in a study of vaccination effects on CD4 cells after COVID-19. Data came from immunoSEQ multiplex PCR; TCRdb stores just in-frame clones and leaves some out. The sample records tens of thousands of clones, 81% being singletons. Viral peptide pool expansion of antigen-specific CD4+ T cells preceded sequencing in the ViraFEST assay. Following 10 days of culture, CD4+ T cells were isolated. Antigen specificity for these receptors is unknown. The sample was CD4+ T cells from PBMCs cultured with HCoV-229E spike peptides, taken before COVID-19 vaccination. The receptor source for this set is a human donor who received a COVID-19 vaccine.

The chain uses TRBV24-1 and TRBJ2-1; D not certain. CDR3 length: 13 amino acids. CDR1 and CDR2 (germline): KGHDR, SFDVKD. V lost 0 bases, J lost 5 bases, and 4 bases lay in between. The CDR3 spells CATSDLRDNEQFF. DNA for the CDR3: TGTGCCACCAGTGATTTGAGGGACAATGAGCAGTTCTTC.

In this sample, this clone turned up once. The J gene is TRBJ1-1, the V gene TRBV4-3; 9 nucleotides line up with TRBD1. This CDR3 has 18 residues. Germline V gene data show CDR1 as LGHNA and CDR2 as YSLEER. Germline trimming cut 6 bases from V and 0 bases from J; bases unmatched to any gene: 14. Here the CDR3 reads CASRDTFYRGQVNTEAFF. CDR3 bases: TGCGCCAGCAGGGACACATTCTACAGGGGGCAGGTGAACACTGAAGCTTTCTTT.

This clone turned up a few times. The gene calls are TRBV3-1 (or the pseudogene TRBV3-2) and TRBJ2-6; tentative D call: TRBD2 (5 bases). V lost 3 bases and J lost 2, with 5 bases in between. CDR1 is LGHDT, CDR2 YNNKEL, per germline (reference sequence). CDR3 length equals 14 residues. The CDR3 reads CASSQRAGANVLTF. The DNA of the CDR3 is TGTGCCAGCAGCCAGAGGGCTGGGGCCAACGTCCTGACTTTC.

The chain has TRBV9 and TRBJ2-5, with 7 bases that match TRBD1. The junction had 7 bases not matched to a gene; V was cut back by 0 bases and J by 2 bases. The CDR3 length is 16 residues. Germline V gene lookup returns CDR1 SGDLS and CDR2 YYNGEE. The CDR3 spells CASSVARGPLQETQYF. CDR3 sequence (DNA): TGTGCCAGCAGCGTAGCGAGGGGGCCTCTTCAAGAGACCCAGTACTTC. Drawing the rest from reference TRBV9 and TRBJ2-5, the complete variable domain is DSGVTQTPKHLITATGQRVTLRCSPRSGDLSVYWYQQSLDQGLQFLIQYYNGEERAKGNILERFSAQQFPDLHSELNLSSLELGDSALYFCASSVARGPLQETQYFGPGTRLLVL.

This clone was observed a few times. The chain recombines TRBV18 with TRBJ1-2; unclear D gene. V was clipped by 5 bases and J by 6 bases, with 13 bases between them. Germline-derived CDR1 and CDR2 are KGHSH and LQKENI. The CDR3 has 13 residues. The CDR3 bases are TGTGCCAGCTCATCGTGGGGTCAGGATGGCTACACCTTC. Translating gives CASSSWGQDGYTF.

DNA for the CDR3: TGTGCCAGCTCACCCGGACAGGGGGCTTATGGCTACACCTTC. It is translated as CASSPGQGAYGYTF. The chain joins TRBV18 to TRBJ1-2, with 11 positions matching TRBD1. The V segment lost 3 bases and the J segment 5 bases; nucleotides outside the gene matches: 2. The CDR3 covers 14 residues. Germline lookup yields CDR1 KGHSH and CDR2 LQKENI.

J is TRBJ1-5 and V is TRBV5-1; 11 positions agree with TRBD1. Germline V gene lookup returns CDR1 SGHRS and CDR2 YFSETQ. This CDR3 contains 14 residues. The V and J ends lost 3 bases and 5 bases, in that order; junction bases with no gene match: 1. In DNA, the CDR3 is TGCGCCAGCAGCTGGGGACAGGGGGATCAGCCCCAGCATTTT. This gives the protein CASSWGQGDQPQHF.

The chain couples TRBV5-6 to TRBJ1-4; no definite D call. The germline V gene has CDR1 SGHDT and CDR2 YYEEEE. This CDR3 is built from 17 residues. Trimming took off 0 bases at V and 0 bases at J, with 12 bases between the two ends. DNA for the CDR3: TGTGCCAGCAGCTTGGATGTCGGTAGAACAACTAATGAAAAACTGTTTTTT. Protein sequence: CASSLDVGRTTNEKLFF.

CDR3 in amino acids: CATSVGGSQPQHF. The CDR3 DNA sequence: TGTGCCACCAGTGTAGGGGGCAGTCAGCCCCAGCATTTT. The chain joins TRBV24-1 to TRBJ1-5; 7 nucleotides match TRBD1. Germline V gives CDR1 KGHDR, CDR2 SFDVKD. With 5 bases clipped from V and 6 bases from J, the junction kept 3 bases outside the gene matches. This CDR3 is built from 13 residues.

This chain links TRBV27 with TRBJ1-2; D gene ambiguous. This CDR3 is built from 11 residues. V was cut by 6 bases and J by 7 bases, with 9 bases left in between. Per germline, CDR1 MNHEY and CDR2 SMNVEV (reference sequence). CDR3 bases: TGTGCCAGCAGGACCCGGGGTGGCTACACCTTC. Protein product: CASRTRGGYTF.

This chain joins TRBV12-5 and TRBJ1-1; D uncertain. From germline, CDR1 is LGHNT and CDR2 FRNRAP. This CDR3 contains 14 residues. Trimming shortened V by 7 bases and J by 0 bases, and 12 bases separated the two germline ends. CDR3 loop: CASEKEVMNTEAFF. CDR3 sequence (DNA): TGTGCTAGTGAAAAAGAGGTAATGAACACTGAAGCTTTCTTT.

The V and J genes are TRBV30 and TRBJ1-5, with D hard to call. Trimming left V 3 bases short and J 9 bases short, with 18 bases between. CDR1 and CDR2 (germline): GTSNPN, SVGIG (reference sequence). This CDR3 is built from 14 residues. The CDR3 here is CAWSAQSGAWPQHF. DNA of the CDR3: TGTGCCTGGAGCGCACAGAGTGGAGCGTGGCCCCAGCATTTT.

This sequence joins TRBV10-2 and TRBJ2-5; D remains unclear. This CDR3 has 11 amino acids. Trimming removed 1 base at V and 4 bases at J, with 1 base between. Germline V CDR1 and CDR2: WSHSY, SAAADI. Here the CDR3 DNA reads TGCGCCAGCAGTGAGTTAGAGACCCAGTACTTC. It encodes CASSELETQYF.

The chain uses TRBV6-5 and TRBJ2-2; 8 bases line up with TRBD2. This CDR3 comprises 13 residues. After removal of 8 bases from V and 1 base from J, the junction contained 0 bases not matched to a gene. Germline V lookup: CDR1 MNHEY, CDR2 SVGAGI. DNA of the CDR3: TGTGCCAGCCGGGGGGGGAACACCGGGGAGCTGTTTTTT. It yields the protein CASRGGNTGELFF.

CDR3 DNA: TGCGCCAGCAGCCTACAACCGTCTAATTCACCCCTCCACTTT. Amino acid sequence: CASSLQPSNSPLHF. V and J are TRBV5-1 and TRBJ1-6; D gene unclear. V lost 4 bases, J lost 6 bases, and 11 bases lay in between. The V gene's germline CDR1 is SGHRS and CDR2 YFSETQ. The CDR3 runs 14 residues. Drawing the rest from reference TRBV5-1 and TRBJ1-6, the complete variable domain is KAGVTQTPRYLIKTRGQQVTLSCSPISGHRSVSWYQQTPGQGLQFLFEYFSETQRNKGNFPGRFSGRQFSNSRSEMNVSTLELGDSALYLCASSLQPSNSPLHFGNGTRLTVT.

J is TRBJ1-1 and V is TRBV6-5; D possibly corresponds to TRBD1 (6 bases). V lost 8 bases and J lost 4, with 14 bases in between. CDR3 length: 13 residues. Germline values: CDR1 MNHEY, CDR2 SVGAGI. CDR3 DNA: TGTGCCAGCTCGGACAGACCGTTCACTGAAGCTTTCTTT. It specifies CASSDRPFTEAFF.

V is TRBV15 and J is TRBJ1-4; the D gene is possibly TRBD1 (5 bases). Germline lookup yields CDR1 LNHNV and CDR2 YYDKDF (reference sequence). V was shortened by 0 bases and J by 2 bases, with 10 bases between the two germline ends. The CDR3 consists of 16 residues. The CDR3 nucleotides read TGTGCCACCAGCAGAGATATGGGGGGGACTAATGAAAAACTGTTTTTT. Translated: CATSRDMGGTNEKLFF.